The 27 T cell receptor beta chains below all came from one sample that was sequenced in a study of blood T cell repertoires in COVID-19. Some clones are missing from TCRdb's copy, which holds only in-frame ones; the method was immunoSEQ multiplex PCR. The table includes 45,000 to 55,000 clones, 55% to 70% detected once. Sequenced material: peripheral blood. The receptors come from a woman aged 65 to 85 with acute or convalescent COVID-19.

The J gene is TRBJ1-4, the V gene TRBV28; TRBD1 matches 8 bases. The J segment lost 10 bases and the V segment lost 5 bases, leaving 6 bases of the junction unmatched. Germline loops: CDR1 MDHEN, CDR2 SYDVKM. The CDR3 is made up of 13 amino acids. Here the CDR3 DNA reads TGTGCCAGCAGTCCCGGACAGGGTGGAAAACTGTTTTTT. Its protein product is CASSPGQGGKLFF. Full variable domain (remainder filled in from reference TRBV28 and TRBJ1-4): DVKVTQSSRYLVKRTGEKVFLECVQDMDHENMFWYRQDPGLGLRLIYFSYDVKMKEKGDIPEGYSVSREKKERFSLILESASTNQTSMYLCASSPGQGGKLFFGSGTQLSVL.

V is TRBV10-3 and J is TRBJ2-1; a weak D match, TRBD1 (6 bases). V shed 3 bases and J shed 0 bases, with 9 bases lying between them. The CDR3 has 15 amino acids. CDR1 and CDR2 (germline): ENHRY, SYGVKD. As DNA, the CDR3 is TGTGCCATCAGTGAAAGGGGGAGCTCCTACAATGAGCAGTTCTTC. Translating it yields CAISERGSSYNEQFF.

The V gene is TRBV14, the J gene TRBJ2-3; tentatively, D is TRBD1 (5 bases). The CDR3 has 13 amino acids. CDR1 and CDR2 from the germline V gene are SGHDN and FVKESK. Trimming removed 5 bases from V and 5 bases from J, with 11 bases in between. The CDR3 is CASSGGAIDTQYF. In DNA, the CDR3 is TGTGCCAGCAGCGGTGGGGCAATAGATACGCAGTATTTT. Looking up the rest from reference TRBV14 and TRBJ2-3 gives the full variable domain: EAGVTQFPSHSVIEKGQTVTLRCDPISGHDNLYWYRRVMGKEIKFLLHFVKESKQDESGMPNNRFLAERTGGTYSTLKVQPAELEDSGVYFCASSGGAIDTQYFGPGTRLTVL.

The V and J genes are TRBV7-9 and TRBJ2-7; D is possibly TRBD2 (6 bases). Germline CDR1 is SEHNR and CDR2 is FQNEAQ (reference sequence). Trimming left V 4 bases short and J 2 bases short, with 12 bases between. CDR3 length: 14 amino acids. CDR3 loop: CASSYRTTPYEQYF. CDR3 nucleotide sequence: TGTGCCAGCAGCTATAGGACTACCCCCTACGAGCAGTACTTC.

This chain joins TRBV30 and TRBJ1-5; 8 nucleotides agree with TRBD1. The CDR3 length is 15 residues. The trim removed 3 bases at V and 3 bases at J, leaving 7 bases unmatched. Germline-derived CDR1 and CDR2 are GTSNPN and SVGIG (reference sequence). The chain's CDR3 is CAWRTQGAPNQPQHF. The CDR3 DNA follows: TGTGCCTGGAGGACCCAGGGGGCCCCCAATCAGCCCCAGCATTTT. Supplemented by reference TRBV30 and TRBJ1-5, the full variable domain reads SQTIHQWPATLVQPVGSPLSLECTVEGTSNPNLYWYRQAAGRGLQLLFYSVGIGQISSEVPQNLSASRPQDRQFILSSKKLLLSDSGFYLCAWRTQGAPNQPQHFGDGTRLSIL.

The CDR3 nucleotides read TGTGCCAGCAGCCAAGAGAGCTCTTTTGGAGAGACCCAGTACTTC. As protein: CASSQESSFGETQYF. The chain links TRBV3-1 (or the pseudogene TRBV3-2) to TRBJ2-5; D is undetermined. The CDR3 sequence is 15 residues long. V shed 0 bases and J shed 4 bases, with 12 bases lying between them. Germline CDR1 and CDR2: LGHDT and YNNKEL (reference sequence).

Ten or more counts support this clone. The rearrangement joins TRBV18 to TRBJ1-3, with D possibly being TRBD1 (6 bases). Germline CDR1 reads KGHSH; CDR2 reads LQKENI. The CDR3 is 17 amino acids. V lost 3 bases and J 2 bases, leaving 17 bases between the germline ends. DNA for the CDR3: TGTGCCAGCTCACCGTCCCCAGTAGGGACAACTGGAAACACCATATATTTT. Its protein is CASSPSPVGTTGNTIYF.

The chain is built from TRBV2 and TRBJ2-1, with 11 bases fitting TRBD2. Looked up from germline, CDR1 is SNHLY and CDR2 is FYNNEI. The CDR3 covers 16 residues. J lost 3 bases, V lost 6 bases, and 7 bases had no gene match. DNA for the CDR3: TGTGCCAGCAGCCCGAGGACTAGCGGGCTCTACAATGAGCAGTTCTTC. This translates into CASSPRTSGLYNEQFF.

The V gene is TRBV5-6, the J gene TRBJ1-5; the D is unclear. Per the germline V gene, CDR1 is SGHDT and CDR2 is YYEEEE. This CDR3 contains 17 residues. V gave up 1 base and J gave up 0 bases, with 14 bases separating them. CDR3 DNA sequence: TGTGCCAGCAGCTTGTATGGTCAGGCGAATAGCAATCAGCCCCAGCATTTT. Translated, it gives CASSLYGQANSNQPQHF.

The CDR3 coding sequence is TGTGCCAGCAGTTTGGAGGGATTGGAAGCTTTCTTT. Protein product: CASSLEGLEAFF. V is TRBV12-3 or TRBV12-4 and J is TRBJ1-1; no definite D call. The CDR3 has 12 residues. V lost 3 bases and J 8 bases, leaving 10 bases between the germline ends.

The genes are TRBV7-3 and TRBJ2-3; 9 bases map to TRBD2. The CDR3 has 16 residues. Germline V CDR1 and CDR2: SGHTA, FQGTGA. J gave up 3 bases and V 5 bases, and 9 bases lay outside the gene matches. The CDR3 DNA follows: TGTGCCAGCAGCCCGTATAGCGGGAGCCTGACAGATACGCAGTATTTT. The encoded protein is CASSPYSGSLTDTQYF.

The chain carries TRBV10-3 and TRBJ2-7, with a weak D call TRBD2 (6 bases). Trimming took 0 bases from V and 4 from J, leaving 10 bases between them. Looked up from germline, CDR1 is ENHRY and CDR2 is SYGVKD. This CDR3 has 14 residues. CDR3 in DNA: TGTGCCATCAGTGAGTCCGGGGGACGGTACGAGCAGTACTTC. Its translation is CAISESGGRYEQYF.

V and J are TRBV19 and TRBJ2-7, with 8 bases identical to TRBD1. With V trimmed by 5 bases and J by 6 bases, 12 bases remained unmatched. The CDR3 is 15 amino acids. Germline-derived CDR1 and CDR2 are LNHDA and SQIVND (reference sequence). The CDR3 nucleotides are TGTGCCAGTAGTCCCACCCAGGGGGCGTCGTTCGAGCAGTACTTC. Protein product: CASSPTQGASFEQYF.

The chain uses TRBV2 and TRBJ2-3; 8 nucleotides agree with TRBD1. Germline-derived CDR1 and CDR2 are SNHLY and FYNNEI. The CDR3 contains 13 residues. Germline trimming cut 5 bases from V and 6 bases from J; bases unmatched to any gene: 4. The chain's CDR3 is CASSRTGMDTQYF. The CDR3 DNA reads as TGTGCCAGCAGTAGGACAGGGATGGATACGCAGTATTTT.

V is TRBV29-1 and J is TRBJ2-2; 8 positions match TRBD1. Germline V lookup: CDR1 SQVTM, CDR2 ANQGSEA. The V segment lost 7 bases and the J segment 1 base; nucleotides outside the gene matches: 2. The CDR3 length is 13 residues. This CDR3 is CSAGTGNTGELFF. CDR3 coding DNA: TGCAGCGCGGGGACAGGGAACACCGGGGAGCTGTTTTTT.

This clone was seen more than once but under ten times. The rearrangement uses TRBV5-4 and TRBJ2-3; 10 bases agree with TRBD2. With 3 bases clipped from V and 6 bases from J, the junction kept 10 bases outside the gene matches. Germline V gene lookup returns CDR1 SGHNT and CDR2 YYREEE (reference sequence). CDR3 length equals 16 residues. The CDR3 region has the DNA TGTGCCAGCAGCTCCAAATCCGGGACTAGCGTCGATACGCAGTATTTT. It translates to CASSSKSGTSVDTQYF.

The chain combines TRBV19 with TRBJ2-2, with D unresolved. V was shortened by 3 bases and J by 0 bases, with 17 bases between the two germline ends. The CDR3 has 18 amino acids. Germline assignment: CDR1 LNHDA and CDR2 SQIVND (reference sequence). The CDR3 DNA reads TGTGCCAGTAGTATCGTGACAAAAGCTGACACGAACACCGGGGAGCTGTTTTTT. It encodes CASSIVTKADTNTGELFF.

The CDR3, as DNA: TGTGCCAGCAGTCAGGGGGCGGGCGAGCAGTACTTC. Amino acid sequence: CASSQGAGEQYF. The gene calls are TRBV3-1 (or the pseudogene TRBV3-2) and TRBJ2-7; 8 nucleotides match TRBD1. Germline assignment: CDR1 LGHDT and CDR2 YNNKEL (reference sequence). The CDR3 loop spans 12 amino acids. V dropped 6 bases and J dropped 6; count of bases not matched to a gene: 4.

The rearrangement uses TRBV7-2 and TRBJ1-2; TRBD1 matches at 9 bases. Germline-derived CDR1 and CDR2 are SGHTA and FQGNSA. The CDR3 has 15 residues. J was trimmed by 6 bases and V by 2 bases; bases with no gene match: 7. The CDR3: CASSLPGQGFHGYTF. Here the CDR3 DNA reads TGTGCCAGCAGCTTACCGGGACAGGGCTTCCATGGCTACACCTTC.

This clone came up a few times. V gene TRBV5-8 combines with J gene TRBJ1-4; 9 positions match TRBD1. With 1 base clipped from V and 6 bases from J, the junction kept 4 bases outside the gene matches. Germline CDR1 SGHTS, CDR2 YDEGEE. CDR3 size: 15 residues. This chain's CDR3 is CASSLFRDRDEKLFF. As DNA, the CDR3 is TGTGCCAGCAGCTTGTTCCGGGACAGGGATGAAAAACTGTTTTTT.

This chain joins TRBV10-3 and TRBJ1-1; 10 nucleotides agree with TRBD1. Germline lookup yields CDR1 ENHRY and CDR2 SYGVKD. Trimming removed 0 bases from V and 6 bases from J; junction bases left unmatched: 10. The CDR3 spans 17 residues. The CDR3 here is CAISESTGGARVPEAFF. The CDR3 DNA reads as TGTGCCATCAGTGAGTCGACAGGGGGCGCGAGGGTTCCTGAAGCTTTCTTT.

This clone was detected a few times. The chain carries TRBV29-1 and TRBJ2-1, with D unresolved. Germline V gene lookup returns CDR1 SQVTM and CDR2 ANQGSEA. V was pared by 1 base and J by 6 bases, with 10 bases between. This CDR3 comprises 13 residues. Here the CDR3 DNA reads TGCAGCGTTGAAGGGAGTGTGGGCAATGAGCAGTTCTTC. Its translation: CSVEGSVGNEQFF.

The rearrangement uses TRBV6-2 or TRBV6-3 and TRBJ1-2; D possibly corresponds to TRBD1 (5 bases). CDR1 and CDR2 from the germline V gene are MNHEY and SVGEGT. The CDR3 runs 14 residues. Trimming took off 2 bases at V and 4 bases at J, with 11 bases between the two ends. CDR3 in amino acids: CASSYQGPGYGYTF. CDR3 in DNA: TGTGCCAGCAGTTACCAGGGTCCCGGCTATGGCTACACCTTC.

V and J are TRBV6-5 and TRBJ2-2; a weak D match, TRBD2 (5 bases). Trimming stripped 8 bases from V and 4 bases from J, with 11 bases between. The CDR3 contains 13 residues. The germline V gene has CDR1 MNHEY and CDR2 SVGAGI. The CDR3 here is CASGLALTGELFF. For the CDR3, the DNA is TGTGCCAGCGGCCTAGCTCTCACCGGGGAGCTGTTTTTT.

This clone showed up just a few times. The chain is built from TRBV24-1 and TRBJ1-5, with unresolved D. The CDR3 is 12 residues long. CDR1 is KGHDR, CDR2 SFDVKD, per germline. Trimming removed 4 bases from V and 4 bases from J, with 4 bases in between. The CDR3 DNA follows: TGTGCCACCAGTGACCTTAATCAGCCCCAGCATTTT. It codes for CATSDLNQPQHF.

CDR3 nucleotides: TGTGCCAGCAATCTCGGGGGACTAGCGGGGGTCACCGGGGAGCTGTTTTTT. The encoded protein is CASNLGGLAGVTGELFF. V is TRBV28 and J is TRBJ2-2; 14 bases match TRBD2. The V gene end was trimmed by 7 bases and the J gene end by 4 bases; junction bases not matched to a gene: 8. Germline CDR1 and CDR2: MDHEN and SYDVKM. The CDR3 is made up of 17 amino acids.

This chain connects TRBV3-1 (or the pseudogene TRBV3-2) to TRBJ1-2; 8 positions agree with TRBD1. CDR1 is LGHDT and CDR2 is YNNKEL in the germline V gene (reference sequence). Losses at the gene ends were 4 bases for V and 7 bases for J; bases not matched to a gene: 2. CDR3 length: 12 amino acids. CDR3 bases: TGTGCCAGCAGCCGAGACAGGGGTGGCTACACCTTC. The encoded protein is CASSRDRGGYTF.